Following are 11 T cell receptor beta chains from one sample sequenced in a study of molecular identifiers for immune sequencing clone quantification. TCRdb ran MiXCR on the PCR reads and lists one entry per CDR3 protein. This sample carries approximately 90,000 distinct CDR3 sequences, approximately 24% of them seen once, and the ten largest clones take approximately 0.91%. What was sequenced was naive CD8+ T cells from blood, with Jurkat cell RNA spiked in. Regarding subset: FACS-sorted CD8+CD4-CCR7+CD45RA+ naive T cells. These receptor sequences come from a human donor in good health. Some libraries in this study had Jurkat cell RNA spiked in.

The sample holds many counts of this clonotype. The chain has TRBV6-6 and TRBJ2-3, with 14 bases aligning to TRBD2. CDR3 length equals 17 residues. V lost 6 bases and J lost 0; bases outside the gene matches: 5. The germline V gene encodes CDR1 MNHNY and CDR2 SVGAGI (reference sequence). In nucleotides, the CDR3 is TGTGCCAGCAGCGCCAGGACTAGCGGGGGGAGCACAGATACGCAGTATTTT. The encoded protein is CASSARTSGGSTDTQYF.

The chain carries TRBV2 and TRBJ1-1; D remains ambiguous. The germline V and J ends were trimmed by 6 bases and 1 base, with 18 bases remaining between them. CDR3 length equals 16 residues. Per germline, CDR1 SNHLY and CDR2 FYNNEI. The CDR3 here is CASSAHQGRRNTEAFF. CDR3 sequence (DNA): TGTGCCAGCAGCGCTCATCAAGGCAGACGGAACACTGAAGCTTTCTTT.

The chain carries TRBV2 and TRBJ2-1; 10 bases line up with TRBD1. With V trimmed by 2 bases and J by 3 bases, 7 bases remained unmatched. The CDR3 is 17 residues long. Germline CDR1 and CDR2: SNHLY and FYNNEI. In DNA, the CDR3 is TGTGCCAGCAGTGAAAATACGACAGGGGGCGACTACAATGAGCAGTTCTTC. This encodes CASSENTTGGDYNEQFF.

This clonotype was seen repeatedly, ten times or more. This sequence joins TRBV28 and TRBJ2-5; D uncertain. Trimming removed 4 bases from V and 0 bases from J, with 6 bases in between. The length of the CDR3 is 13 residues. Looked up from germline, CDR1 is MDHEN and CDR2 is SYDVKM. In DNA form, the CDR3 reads TGTGCCAGCAGTTCCAGGTACCAAGAGACCCAGTACTTC. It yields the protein CASSSRYQETQYF.

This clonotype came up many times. The CDR3: CSARDRVSTDTQYF. CDR3 coding DNA: TGCAGTGCTAGAGATAGGGTTTCTACAGATACGCAGTATTTT. The gene calls are TRBV20-1 and TRBJ2-3; D is uncertain. This CDR3 has 14 amino acids. Germline V CDR1 and CDR2: DFQATT, SNEGSKA (reference sequence). Trimming cost V 0 bases and J 3 bases, with 10 bases left between them.

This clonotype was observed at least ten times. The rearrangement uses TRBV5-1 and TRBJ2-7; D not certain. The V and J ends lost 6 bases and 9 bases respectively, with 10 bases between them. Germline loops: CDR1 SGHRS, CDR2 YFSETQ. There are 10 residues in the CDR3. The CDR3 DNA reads TGCGCCAGCACTCTCCCTTGGCAGTACTTC. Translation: CASTLPWQYF.

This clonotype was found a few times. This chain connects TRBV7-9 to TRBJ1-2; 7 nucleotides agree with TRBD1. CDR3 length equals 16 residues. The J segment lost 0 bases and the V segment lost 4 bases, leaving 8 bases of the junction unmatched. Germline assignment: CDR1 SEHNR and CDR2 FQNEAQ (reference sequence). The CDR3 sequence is CASSSSGQAANYGYTF. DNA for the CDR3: TGTGCCAGCAGCTCCTCTGGACAGGCAGCTAACTATGGCTACACCTTC.

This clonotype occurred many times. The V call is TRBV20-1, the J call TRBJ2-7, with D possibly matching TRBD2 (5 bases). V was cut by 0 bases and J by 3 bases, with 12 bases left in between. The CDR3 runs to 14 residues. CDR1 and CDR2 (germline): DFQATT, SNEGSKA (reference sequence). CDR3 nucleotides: TGCAGTGCTAGAGATCTGAGAGGGAACTACGAGCAGTACTTC. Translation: CSARDLRGNYEQYF.

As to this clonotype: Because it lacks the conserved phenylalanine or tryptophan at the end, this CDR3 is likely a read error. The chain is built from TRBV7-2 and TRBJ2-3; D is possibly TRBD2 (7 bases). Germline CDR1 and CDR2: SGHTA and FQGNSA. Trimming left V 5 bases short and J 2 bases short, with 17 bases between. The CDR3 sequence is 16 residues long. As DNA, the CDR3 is TGTGCCAGCAGCAATATAGGTGGGGGGGCCACAGATACGCAGTATTCT. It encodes CASSNIGGGATDTQYS.

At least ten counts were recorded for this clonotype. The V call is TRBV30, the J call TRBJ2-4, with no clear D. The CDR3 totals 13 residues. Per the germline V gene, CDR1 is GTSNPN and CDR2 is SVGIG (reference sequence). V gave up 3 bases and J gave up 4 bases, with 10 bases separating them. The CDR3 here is CAWSSGVKNIQYF. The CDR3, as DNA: TGTGCCTGGAGCTCTGGCGTAAAAAACATTCAGTACTTC. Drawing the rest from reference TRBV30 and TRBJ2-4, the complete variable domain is SQTIHQWPATLVQPVGSPLSLECTVEGTSNPNLYWYRQAAGRGLQLLFYSVGIGQISSEVPQNLSASRPQDRQFILSSKKLLLSDSGFYLCAWSSGVKNIQYFGAGTRLSVL.

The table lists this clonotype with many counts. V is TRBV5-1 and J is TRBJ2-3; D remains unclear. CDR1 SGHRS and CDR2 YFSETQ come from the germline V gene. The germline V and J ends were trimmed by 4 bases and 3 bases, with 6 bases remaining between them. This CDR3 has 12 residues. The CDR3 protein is CASSTDTDTQYF. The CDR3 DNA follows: TGCGCCAGCAGCACCGATACAGATACGCAGTATTTT.